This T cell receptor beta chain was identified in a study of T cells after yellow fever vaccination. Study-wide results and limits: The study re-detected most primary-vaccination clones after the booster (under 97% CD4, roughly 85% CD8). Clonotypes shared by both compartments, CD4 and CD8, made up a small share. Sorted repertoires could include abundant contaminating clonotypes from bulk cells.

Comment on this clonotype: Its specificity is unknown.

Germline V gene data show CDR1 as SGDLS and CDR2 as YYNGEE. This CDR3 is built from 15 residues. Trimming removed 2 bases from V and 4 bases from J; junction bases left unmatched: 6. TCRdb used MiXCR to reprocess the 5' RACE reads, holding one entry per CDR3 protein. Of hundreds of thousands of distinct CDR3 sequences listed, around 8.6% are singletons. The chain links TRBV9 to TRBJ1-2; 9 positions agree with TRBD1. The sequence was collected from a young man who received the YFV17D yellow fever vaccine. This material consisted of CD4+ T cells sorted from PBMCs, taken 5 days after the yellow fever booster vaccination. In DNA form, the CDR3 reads TGTGCCAGCAGCGTCCGACCGACAGGGGGCTATGGCTACACCTTC. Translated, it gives CASSVRPTGGYGYTF.